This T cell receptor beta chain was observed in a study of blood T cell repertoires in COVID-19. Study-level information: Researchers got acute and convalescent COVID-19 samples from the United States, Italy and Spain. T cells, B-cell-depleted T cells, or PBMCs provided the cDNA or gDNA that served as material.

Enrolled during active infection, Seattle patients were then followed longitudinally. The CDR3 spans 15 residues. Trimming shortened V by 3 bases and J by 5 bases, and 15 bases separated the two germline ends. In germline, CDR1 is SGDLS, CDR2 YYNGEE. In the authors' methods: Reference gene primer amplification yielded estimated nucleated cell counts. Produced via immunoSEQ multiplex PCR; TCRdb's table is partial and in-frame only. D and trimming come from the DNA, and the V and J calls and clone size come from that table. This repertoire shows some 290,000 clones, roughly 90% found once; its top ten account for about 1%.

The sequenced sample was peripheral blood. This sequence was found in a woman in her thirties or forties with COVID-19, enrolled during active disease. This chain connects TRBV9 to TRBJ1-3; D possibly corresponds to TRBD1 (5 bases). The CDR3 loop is CASSAPGGGRNTIYF. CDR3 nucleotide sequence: TGTGCCAGCAGCGCGCCGGGGGGAGGGCGAAACACCATATATTTT.